These 25 T cell receptor beta chains share one sample of origin, sequenced in a study of blood T cell repertoires in COVID-19 (dated by TCRdb to 2020 to 2022). Libraries were prepared through the immunoSEQ multiplex PCR assay. TCRdb limited this immuneACCESS table to in-frame rearrangements with V and J called. A share of clones is missing; checked studies link under half to unresolved V genes, and the rest is unexplained. This sample has about 140,000 clones in its table, and 84% of those were observed once. The leading ten clones occupy around 3.2% of the sample. Input material: PBMCs or T cells enriched from blood (not recorded which). All receptors derive from a woman aged 50 to 60 with acute COVID-19.

The rearrangement links TRBV18 to TRBJ1-2; the match to TRBD1 covers 8 bases. The CDR3 covers 13 residues. V gave up 6 bases and J gave up 4 bases; unmatched junction bases: 4. The germline CDR1 and CDR2 sequences are KGHSH and LQKENI. The CDR3 DNA is TGTGCCAGCTCCATAGACAGGGGCTATGGCTACACCTTC. Protein product: CASSIDRGYGYTF.

The chain recombines TRBV18 with TRBJ1-1; D is unresolved. In germline, CDR1 is KGHSH, CDR2 LQKENI. There are 11 residues in the CDR3. Trimming took 2 bases from V and 7 from J, leaving 5 bases between them. The CDR3 DNA sequence: TGTGCCAGCTCACCAGGCAGTGAAGCTTTCTTT. Protein: CASSPGSEAFF.

The chain recombines TRBV7-8 with TRBJ1-2, with 10 bases lining up with TRBD1. With V trimmed by 1 base and J by 2 bases, 7 bases remained unmatched. Germline assignment: CDR1 SGHVS and CDR2 FQNEAQ. CDR3 size: 17 residues. In DNA form, the CDR3 reads TGTGCCAGCAGCTTAGGAGCTCCGGGACAGGGGAACTATGGCTACACCTTC. It encodes CASSLGAPGQGNYGYTF.

The rearrangement uses TRBV2 and TRBJ2-7, with 7 nucleotides matching TRBD2. There are 14 residues in the CDR3. Germline V lookup: CDR1 SNHLY, CDR2 FYNNEI. V was pared by 4 bases and J by 0 bases, with 3 bases of the junction left unmatched. The CDR3 DNA reads TGTGCCAGCAGTGTGGGCGGGAGCTCCTACGAGCAGTACTTC. The encoded protein is CASSVGGSSYEQYF. The variable domain in full, with the rest retrieved from reference TRBV2 and TRBJ2-7, is EPEVTQTPSHQVTQMGQEVILRCVPISNHLYFYWYRQILGQKVEFLVSFYNNEISEKSEIFDDQFSVERPDGSNFTLKIRSTKLEDSAMYFCASSVGGSSYEQYFGPGTRLTVT.

This sequence joins TRBV16 and TRBJ2-7; possibly TRBD2 for D (7 bases). The CDR3 covers 15 residues. Trimming left V 2 bases short and J 0 bases short, with 11 bases between. Germline lookup yields CDR1 KGHSY and CDR2 FQNENV. Here the CDR3 reads CASSQGGADSYEQYF. CDR3 nucleotide sequence: TGTGCCAGCAGCCAAGGGGGGGCCGACTCCTACGAGCAGTACTTC.

V and J are TRBV6-2 or TRBV6-3 and TRBJ2-7, with TRBD2 matching 7 bases. The germline gives CDR1 MNHEY, CDR2 SVGEGT. After removal of 7 bases from V and 3 bases from J, the junction contained 21 bases not matched to a gene. The CDR3 covers 18 residues. The CDR3 reads CASTPIIGPSSGHYEQYF. The CDR3 DNA sequence: TGTGCCAGCACCCCCATTATCGGACCTTCTAGCGGACACTACGAGCAGTACTTC.

CDR3 DNA: TGTGCCAGCAGTGATTCGAGCGGGATACCCTACCACAATGAGCAGTTCTTC. Protein: CASSDSSGIPYHNEQFF. The gene calls are TRBV27 and TRBJ2-1; 7 bases agree with TRBD2. Germline CDR1 is MNHEY and CDR2 is SMNVEV (reference sequence). CDR3 length equals 17 residues. The V segment lost 5 bases and the J segment 5 bases; nucleotides outside the gene matches: 15.

This chain links TRBV19 with TRBJ1-4, with D perhaps matching TRBD1 (6 bases). The CDR3 sequence is 14 residues long. Germline CDR1 LNHDA, CDR2 SQIVND (reference sequence). The germline V and J ends were trimmed by 4 bases and 6 bases, with 12 bases remaining between them. The CDR3 coding sequence is TGTGCCAGTAGTAACCAGGGGCTGGATGAAAAACTGTTTTTT. It encodes CASSNQGLDEKLFF.

The chain uses TRBV5-4 and TRBJ1-1, with no clear D. Trimming pared 2 bases from V and 0 bases from J, leaving 8 bases between. The CDR3 contains 14 residues. CDR1 is SGHNT, CDR2 YYREEE, per germline (reference sequence). The CDR3 DNA reads TGTGCCAGCAGCTTTGAACAGATGAACACTGAAGCTTTCTTT. It encodes CASSFEQMNTEAFF.

The genes are TRBV27 and TRBJ2-3, with D unresolved. Germline V gives CDR1 MNHEY, CDR2 SMNVEV (reference sequence). Deletions cut 2 bases from V and 2 bases from J, with 14 bases between. The CDR3 loop spans 16 amino acids. CDR3 sequence: CASSLLPVAATDTQYF. CDR3 sequence (DNA): TGTGCCAGCAGTTTACTCCCGGTCGCGGCCACAGATACGCAGTATTTT.

DNA of the CDR3: TGTGCCAGCAGCTTACGCACAGATCTGAATCAGCCCCAGCATTTT. It codes for CASSLRTDLNQPQHF. V is TRBV7-8 and J is TRBJ1-5; D is ambiguous. The V end lost 2 bases, the J end lost 4 bases, and 12 bases lay between the germline ends. The germline gives CDR1 SGHVS, CDR2 FQNEAQ. The CDR3 is 15 residues long.

The V gene is TRBV27, the J gene TRBJ1-2; unclear D gene. The V and J ends lost 3 bases and 4 bases respectively, with 15 bases between them. CDR3 length equals 15 residues. Germline CDR1 is MNHEY and CDR2 is SMNVEV (reference sequence). The chain's CDR3 is CASSLSGVSSYGYTF. The CDR3 DNA sequence: TGTGCCAGCAGTTTGAGCGGGGTGTCCTCCTATGGCTACACCTTC.

This clone was counted between two and nine times. The chain links TRBV24-1 to TRBJ1-1; the match to TRBD1 covers 8 bases. V was pared by 4 bases and J by 0 bases, with 15 bases of the junction left unmatched. The length of the CDR3 is 19 residues. The germline CDR1 and CDR2 sequences are KGHDR and SFDVKD. CDR3 sequence (DNA): TGTGCCACCAGTGAGAAAAGACAGGGGCCGGTATCAGTGAACACTGAAGCTTTCTTT. The encoded protein is CATSEKRQGPVSVNTEAFF.

The chain couples TRBV28 to TRBJ1-6, with D unresolved. Trimming pared 5 bases from V and 4 bases from J, leaving 6 bases between. There are 13 residues in the CDR3. The germline V gene has CDR1 MDHEN and CDR2 SYDVKM. In DNA form, the CDR3 reads TGTGCCAGCAGTCCGACATATAATTCACCCCTCCACTTT. It yields the protein CASSPTYNSPLHF.

The chain recombines TRBV19 with TRBJ2-1; maybe TRBD2 (6 bases). The germline V and J ends were trimmed by 5 bases and 13 bases, with 18 bases remaining between them. CDR1 is LNHDA and CDR2 is SQIVND in the germline V gene (reference sequence). CDR3 size: 13 residues. The CDR3 loop reads CASSPGTGVPQFF. The CDR3 nucleotides read TGTGCCAGTAGTCCGGGCACGGGGGTCCCCCAGTTCTTC.

In this sample, this clone turned up once. The V call is TRBV9, the J call TRBJ1-4; 7 bases line up with TRBD1. Germline V gene lookup returns CDR1 SGDLS and CDR2 YYNGEE. The CDR3 totals 14 residues. Trimming cost V 4 bases and J 8 bases; bases outside gene matches: 8. In nucleotides, the CDR3 is TGTGCCAGCAGCCGTGACAGGGCGGAAGAAAAACTGTTTTTT. Translating gives CASSRDRAEEKLFF.

The chain is built from TRBV29-1 and TRBJ1-5; TRBD1 matches at 7 bases. V lost 4 bases, J lost 4 bases, and 4 bases stayed unmatched. The CDR3 is made up of 13 amino acids. The V gene's germline CDR1 is SQVTM and CDR2 ANQGSEA. The CDR3 loop is CSVGGGLNQPQHF. The CDR3 DNA reads TGCAGCGTTGGAGGGGGCCTAAATCAGCCCCAGCATTTT.

This clone was seen more than once but under ten times. The chain combines TRBV19 with TRBJ1-5; D is uncertain. The CDR3 consists of 14 residues. Germline loops: CDR1 LNHDA, CDR2 SQIVND (reference sequence). The V gene lost 7 bases and the J gene lost 7 bases, with 17 bases spanning the gap. As DNA, the CDR3 is TGTGCCAGTACCTCCTGGGGAGTCGGACAGCCCCAGCATTTT. Its translation is CASTSWGVGQPQHF.

This chain joins TRBV7-6 and TRBJ1-2, with 7 bases matching TRBD1. There are 14 residues in the CDR3. Germline V gives CDR1 SGHVS, CDR2 FNYEAQ. The junction had 4 bases not matched to a gene; V was cut back by 1 base and J by 5 bases. The CDR3 is CASSLGTGEYGYTF. In DNA form, the CDR3 reads TGTGCCAGCAGCTTAGGTACAGGGGAGTATGGCTACACCTTC.

The gene calls are TRBV4-1 and TRBJ2-6, with D possibly matching TRBD1 (6 bases). The CDR3 is 20 amino acids. Trimming pared 2 bases from V and 2 bases from J, leaving 22 bases between. The germline V gene encodes CDR1 MGHRA and CDR2 YSYEKL. CDR3 sequence reads: CASSQPSDRPLLTGANVLTF. In DNA form, the CDR3 reads TGCGCCAGCAGCCAACCTTCGGACAGACCTCTGCTCACTGGGGCCAACGTCCTGACTTTC.

In its sample, this clone was seen many times. Other DNA variants within this sample encode the same CDR3. V gene TRBV30 combines with J gene TRBJ1-5, with D possibly TRBD1 on 5 matching bases. The V gene's germline CDR1 is GTSNPN and CDR2 SVGIG (reference sequence). Trimming shortened V by 3 bases and J by 5 bases, and 11 bases separated the two germline ends. The CDR3 consists of 13 residues. The CDR3 protein is CAWSRQGDQPQHF. The CDR3 nucleotides are TGTGCCTGGAGCCGGCAGGGCGATCAGCCCCAGCATTTT.

This chain uses TRBV6-5 with TRBJ1-1; D is ambiguous. This CDR3 contains 14 residues. Trimming left V 0 bases short and J 1 base short, with 6 bases between. Germline CDR1 MNHEY, CDR2 SVGAGI. The chain's CDR3 is CASSYSARNTEAFF. DNA of the CDR3: TGTGCCAGCAGTTACTCCGCCAGGAACACTGAAGCTTTCTTT.

The chain joins TRBV5-1 to TRBJ1-2; 10 nucleotides align to TRBD1. V trimming: 3 bases; J trimming: 7 bases; junction bases outside the gene matches: 6. The CDR3 consists of 14 residues. Germline V CDR1 and CDR2: SGHRS, YFSETQ. CDR3 loop: CASSSGQGNGGYTF. In DNA, the CDR3 is TGCGCCAGCAGCTCGGGACAGGGGAATGGTGGCTACACCTTC.

The gene calls are TRBV10-3 and TRBJ2-1, with 10 bases that match TRBD1. Unmatched junction bases numbered 11, after V lost 3 bases and J lost 6 bases. Germline V gene data show CDR1 as ENHRY and CDR2 as SYGVKD. The CDR3 consists of 17 residues. CDR3 nucleotides: TGTGCCATCAGTGACACCCTGAGTGGGACAGGGGTCAATGAGCAGTTCTTC. It codes for CAISDTLSGTGVNEQFF.

The V call is TRBV19, the J call TRBJ2-7, with TRBD1 as a possible D gene (6 bases). The germline V gene has CDR1 LNHDA and CDR2 SQIVND (reference sequence). The CDR3 runs 15 residues. The V end was cut by 4 bases, the J end by 0 bases, with 13 bases between. CDR3 residues: CASSKNTGNSYEQYF. Written as DNA, the CDR3 is TGTGCCAGTAGTAAGAACACAGGGAACTCCTACGAGCAGTACTTC.